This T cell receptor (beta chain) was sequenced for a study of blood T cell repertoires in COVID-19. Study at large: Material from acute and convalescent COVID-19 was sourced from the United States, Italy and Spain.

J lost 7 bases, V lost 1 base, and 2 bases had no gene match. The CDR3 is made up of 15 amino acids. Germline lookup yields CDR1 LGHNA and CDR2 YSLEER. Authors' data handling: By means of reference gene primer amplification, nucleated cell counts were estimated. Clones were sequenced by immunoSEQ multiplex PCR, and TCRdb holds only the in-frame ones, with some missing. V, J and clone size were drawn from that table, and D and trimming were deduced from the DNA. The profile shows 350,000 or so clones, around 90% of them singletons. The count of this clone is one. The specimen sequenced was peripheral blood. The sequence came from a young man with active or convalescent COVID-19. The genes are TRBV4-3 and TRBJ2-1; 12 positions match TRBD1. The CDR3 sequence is CASSQVGQGANEQFF. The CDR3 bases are TGCGCCAGCAGCCAAGTGGGACAGGGGGCGAATGAGCAGTTCTTC.